These T cell receptor beta chains were read from a single sample in a study of blood T cell repertoires in COVID-19. The protocol was immunoSEQ multiplex PCR, while the TCRdb copy is restricted to in-frame clones and leaves out a portion. Counted here are 20,000 to 30,000 clones, approximately 77% occurring once; the ten biggest clones make up about 14%. The sample taken for sequencing was peripheral blood. The receptors come from a man older than 75 with active or convalescent COVID-19. Both conserved end residues are part of each CDR3. Each record gives: CDR3 DNA, CDR3 protein, clone size, D gene, V gene, J gene, CDR3 length. A D gene is named only where the DNA matches it firmly. Clone size, where shown, is once, few, many, or a class for clones that have expanded.

cdr3_nt: TGTGCCAGCAGCTTCTCCGGCAGCGGGGGGGCGGGAAATGAGCAGTTCTTC
cdr3_aa: CASSFSGSGGAGNEQFF
clone_size: NA
d_call: TRBD2
v_call: TRBV7-9
j_call: TRBJ2-1
cdr3_length: 17

cdr3_nt: TGTGCTAGTGGTCCCTTTAGCGGGGGGAACAATGAGCAGTTCTTC
cdr3_aa: CASGPFSGGNNEQFF
clone_size: NA
d_call: TRBD2
v_call: TRBV12-5
j_call: TRBJ2-1
cdr3_length: 15

cdr3_nt: TGTGCCAGCAGCCCTGGACAGGGGTACTACGAGCAGTACTTC
cdr3_aa: CASSPGQGYYEQYF
clone_size: NA
d_call: TRBD1
v_call: TRBV5-4
j_call: TRBJ2-7
cdr3_length: 14

cdr3_nt: TGTGCCAGCAGGCCCCGGCAGGGCCGCTATGGCTACACCTTC
cdr3_aa: CASRPRQGRYGYTF
clone_size: NA
d_call: NA
v_call: TRBV28
j_call: TRBJ1-2
cdr3_length: 14

cdr3_nt: TGTGCCAGCAGCTTAGGAGCGGGGGGCAGGGATTCACCCCTCCACTTT
cdr3_aa: CASSLGAGGRDSPLHF
clone_size: NA
d_call: NA
v_call: TRBV5-4
j_call: TRBJ1-6
cdr3_length: 16

cdr3_nt: TGTGCCAGCAGTTACTCGGCTAGCGGTTCCTACGAGCAGTACTTC
cdr3_aa: CASSYSASGSYEQYF
clone_size: once
d_call: TRBD2
v_call: TRBV6-5
j_call: TRBJ2-7
cdr3_length: 15

cdr3_nt: TGTGCCAGCAGCGTCGATCTAGCGGGGGGGCAAAAGACCCAGTACTTC
cdr3_aa: CASSVDLAGGQKTQYF
clone_size: NA
d_call: TRBD2
v_call: TRBV9
j_call: TRBJ2-5
cdr3_length: 16

cdr3_nt: TGTGCCAGCAGCGGGACTAGCGGGGGTGGGACCCAGTACTTC
cdr3_aa: CASSGTSGGGTQYF
clone_size: once
d_call: TRBD2
v_call: TRBV2
j_call: TRBJ2-5
cdr3_length: 14

cdr3_nt: TGTGCCAGTAGGGACTTCCAAGAGACCCAGTACTTC
cdr3_aa: CASRDFQETQYF
clone_size: NA
d_call: NA
v_call: TRBV19
j_call: TRBJ2-5
cdr3_length: 12

cdr3_nt: TGTGCAAGTCGCCTTGGGTCACGCAGGGCCGGCACCGGGGAGCTGTTTTTT
cdr3_aa: CASRLGSRRAGTGELFF
clone_size: NA
d_call: NA
v_call: TRBV12-2
j_call: TRBJ2-2
cdr3_length: 17

cdr3_nt: TGCAGTGCCAGTAAAACTAAAACAGGGGGGCGGGTTGGAAAACTGTTTTTT
cdr3_aa: CSASKTKTGGRVGKLFF
clone_size: NA
d_call: TRBD1
v_call: TRBV20-1
j_call: TRBJ1-4
cdr3_length: 17

cdr3_nt: TGTGCCAGCAGCTTAGCCGGGGGAACAGATACGCAGTATTTT
cdr3_aa: CASSLAGGTDTQYF
clone_size: NA
d_call: NA
v_call: TRBV7-6
j_call: TRBJ2-3
cdr3_length: 14

cdr3_nt: TGTGCCAGCAGCTTAAGTGTCGGGGGGACTAGCGGAAACAATGAGCAGTTCTTC
cdr3_aa: CASSLSVGGTSGNNEQFF
clone_size: NA
d_call: TRBD2
v_call: TRBV7-3
j_call: TRBJ2-1
cdr3_length: 18

cdr3_nt: TGTGCCAGTAGTACTCAGGGGCACAATGAGCAGTTCTTC
cdr3_aa: CASSTQGHNEQFF
clone_size: NA
d_call: NA
v_call: TRBV19
j_call: TRBJ2-1
cdr3_length: 13

cdr3_nt: TGTGCCAGCTCTTTCTCGAGAGGGAACACTGAAGCTTTCTTT
cdr3_aa: CASSFSRGNTEAFF
clone_size: few
d_call: NA
v_call: TRBV18
j_call: TRBJ1-1
cdr3_length: 14

cdr3_nt: TGTGCCAGCAGCCCCCAGAGGACTGAGGCGGGGGACATTCAGTACTTC
cdr3_aa: CASSPQRTEAGDIQYF
clone_size: once
d_call: TRBD2
v_call: TRBV7-8
j_call: TRBJ2-4
cdr3_length: 16

cdr3_nt: TGTGCCAGCAGCTTTGGCAGGGACTACGAGCAGTACTTC
cdr3_aa: CASSFGRDYEQYF
clone_size: NA
d_call: NA
v_call: TRBV5-6
j_call: TRBJ2-7
cdr3_length: 13

cdr3_nt: TGCGCCAGCAGCTTGGGGGACAGGGTTTGGTACGAGCAGTACTTC
cdr3_aa: CASSLGDRVWYEQYF
clone_size: NA
d_call: TRBD1
v_call: TRBV5-1
j_call: TRBJ2-7
cdr3_length: 15

cdr3_nt: TGTGCCAGTAGTCAACAGGGTTTATCCAATCAAGAGACCCAGTACTTC
cdr3_aa: CASSQQGLSNQETQYF
clone_size: NA
d_call: NA
v_call: TRBV19
j_call: TRBJ2-5
cdr3_length: 16

cdr3_nt: TGTGCCAGCAGCCCAAGGGGACAGAACACCGGGGAGCTGTTTTTT
cdr3_aa: CASSPRGQNTGELFF
clone_size: NA
d_call: NA
v_call: TRBV7-9
j_call: TRBJ2-2
cdr3_length: 15

cdr3_nt: TGTGCCAGCAGTTTTGCGTTGCACTCCTTGTCCTACGAGCAGTACTTC
cdr3_aa: CASSFALHSLSYEQYF
clone_size: NA
d_call: NA
v_call: TRBV28
j_call: TRBJ2-7
cdr3_length: 16

cdr3_nt: TGTGCCAGCAGTTTAACTGGGCTCTCCGGGGAGCTGTTTTTT
cdr3_aa: CASSLTGLSGELFF
clone_size: few
d_call: NA
v_call: TRBV27
j_call: TRBJ2-2
cdr3_length: 14

cdr3_nt: TGTGCCAGCAGTTACGCTGAGGCAGCAACTAATTCACCCCTCCACTTT
cdr3_aa: CASSYAEAATNSPLHF
clone_size: NA
d_call: NA
v_call: TRBV6-2/TRBV6-3
j_call: TRBJ1-6
cdr3_length: 16

cdr3_nt: TGTGCCAGCAGTATAGGGGGTTTGTACGGCGGGAGGGGGTACGCAGATACGCAGTATTTT
cdr3_aa: CASSIGGLYGGRGYADTQYF
clone_size: NA
d_call: TRBD2
v_call: TRBV28
j_call: TRBJ2-3
cdr3_length: 20

cdr3_nt: TGTGCCAGCAGCCCTCCGGACACCTATGGCTACACCTTC
cdr3_aa: CASSPPDTYGYTF
clone_size: few
d_call: NA
v_call: TRBV5-4
j_call: TRBJ1-2
cdr3_length: 13

cdr3_nt: TGTGCCAGCAGCTCGACAGGGGGTAAAGGAGAGACCCAGTACTTC
cdr3_aa: CASSSTGGKGETQYF
clone_size: NA
d_call: TRBD1
v_call: TRBV7-3
j_call: TRBJ2-5
cdr3_length: 15

cdr3_nt: TGTGCCAGCAGCGTAGTAGGCGGTAGCGGGTGGAATGAGCAGTTCTTC
cdr3_aa: CASSVVGGSGWNEQFF
clone_size: NA
d_call: TRBD2
v_call: TRBV9
j_call: TRBJ2-1
cdr3_length: 16

cdr3_nt: TGTGCCAGCAGCGTACAGAACACTGAAGCTTTCTTT
cdr3_aa: CASSVQNTEAFF
clone_size: once
d_call: NA
v_call: TRBV7-9
j_call: TRBJ1-1
cdr3_length: 12

cdr3_nt: TGTGCCATCAGTGATGGAGCAACAGATACGCAGTATTTT
cdr3_aa: CAISDGATDTQYF
clone_size: NA
d_call: NA
v_call: TRBV10-3
j_call: TRBJ2-3
cdr3_length: 13

cdr3_nt: TGTGCCAGCACCCCGAGGTCTAACTATGGCTACACCTTC
cdr3_aa: CASTPRSNYGYTF
clone_size: NA
d_call: NA
v_call: TRBV2
j_call: TRBJ1-2
cdr3_length: 13

cdr3_nt: TGTGCCAGCAGGGAGACAGGGCCGGGCCGGCAGACGAGTCAGCCCCAGCATTTT
cdr3_aa: CASRETGPGRQTSQPQHF
clone_size: NA
d_call: TRBD1
v_call: TRBV6-4
j_call: TRBJ1-5
cdr3_length: 18

cdr3_nt: TGTGCCATCAGTGAGTGGGACGGGGGGAAATACGAGCAGTACTTC
cdr3_aa: CAISEWDGGKYEQYF
clone_size: NA
d_call: TRBD2
v_call: TRBV10-3
j_call: TRBJ2-7
cdr3_length: 15

cdr3_nt: TGTGCCAGCAGCCAGAGCACAGGGGGCGTTGGCTACACCTTC
cdr3_aa: CASSQSTGGVGYTF
clone_size: NA
d_call: TRBD1
v_call: TRBV3-1/TRBV3-2
j_call: TRBJ1-2
cdr3_length: 14

cdr3_nt: TGTGCCAGCAGTTACACGACGGGAAACTCTGGAAACACCATATATTTT
cdr3_aa: CASSYTTGNSGNTIYF
clone_size: NA
d_call: NA
v_call: TRBV6-5
j_call: TRBJ1-3
cdr3_length: 16

cdr3_nt: TGTGCCAGTGACATCCCCGGCACTGAAGCTTTCTTT
cdr3_aa: CASDIPGTEAFF
clone_size: NA
d_call: NA
v_call: TRBV28
j_call: TRBJ1-1
cdr3_length: 12

cdr3_nt: TGTGCCAGCAGCTTAATCCTACAGGGGGAAGGCAACGCAACTAATGAAAAACTGTTTTTT
cdr3_aa: CASSLILQGEGNATNEKLFF
clone_size: NA
d_call: TRBD1
v_call: TRBV7-3
j_call: TRBJ1-4
cdr3_length: 20

cdr3_nt: TGTGCCAGCAGCCCATCGGGGGGGGGAGATACGCAGTATTTT
cdr3_aa: CASSPSGGGDTQYF
clone_size: NA
d_call: TRBD2
v_call: TRBV9
j_call: TRBJ2-3
cdr3_length: 14

cdr3_nt: TGTGCCAGCGCGATCAGGGGGCCTAGCGACGAGCAGTACTTC
cdr3_aa: CASAIRGPSDEQYF
clone_size: NA
d_call: TRBD1
v_call: TRBV11-2
j_call: TRBJ2-7
cdr3_length: 14

cdr3_nt: TGTGCCAGCAGGCAGGGACTCAACACTGAAGCTTTCTTT
cdr3_aa: CASRQGLNTEAFF
clone_size: NA
d_call: NA
v_call: TRBV7-6
j_call: TRBJ1-1
cdr3_length: 13

cdr3_nt: TGTGCCAGCAGCTTAGTCCACTTTACAGGCGCGAACACCGGGGAGCTGTTTTTT
cdr3_aa: CASSLVHFTGANTGELFF
clone_size: NA
d_call: NA
v_call: TRBV7-8
j_call: TRBJ2-2
cdr3_length: 18

cdr3_nt: TGTGCCAGCAGCAGAACAGGGTTGACTAATGAAAAACTGTTTTTT
cdr3_aa: CASSRTGLTNEKLFF
clone_size: NA
d_call: NA
v_call: TRBV5-5
j_call: TRBJ1-4
cdr3_length: 15

cdr3_nt: TGTGCCAGCAGTGAAGATCTGTTGGAGCAGTACTTC
cdr3_aa: CASSEDLLEQYF
clone_size: few
d_call: NA
v_call: TRBV6-1
j_call: TRBJ2-7
cdr3_length: 12

cdr3_nt: TGCAGTGCTAGCCCACAGACTGGCTACACCTTC
cdr3_aa: CSASPQTGYTF
clone_size: NA
d_call: NA
v_call: TRBV20-1
j_call: TRBJ1-2
cdr3_length: 11

cdr3_nt: TGTGCCAGCAGGCGACCGGGACAGAAGACAAATAGCAATCAGCCCCAGCATTTT
cdr3_aa: CASRRPGQKTNSNQPQHF
clone_size: NA
d_call: TRBD1
v_call: TRBV5-4
j_call: TRBJ1-5
cdr3_length: 18

cdr3_nt: TGTGCCACCAGGGACGGGCTAGCGGGAGTCAATGAGCAGTTCTTC
cdr3_aa: CATRDGLAGVNEQFF
clone_size: NA
d_call: TRBD2
v_call: TRBV15
j_call: TRBJ2-1
cdr3_length: 15

cdr3_nt: TGTGCCAGCAGTTCGACAGGGGGCACTGAAAAACTGTTTTTT
cdr3_aa: CASSSTGGTEKLFF
clone_size: once
d_call: TRBD1
v_call: TRBV28
j_call: TRBJ1-4
cdr3_length: 14

cdr3_nt: TGTGCCAGCAGGGCCACAGGGTCCGACTACAATGAGCAGTTCTTC
cdr3_aa: CASRATGSDYNEQFF
clone_size: NA
d_call: NA
v_call: TRBV2
j_call: TRBJ2-1
cdr3_length: 15

cdr3_nt: TGTGCCAGCAGCACCATACAGGGGAATAGCAATCAGCCCCAGCATTTT
cdr3_aa: CASSTIQGNSNQPQHF
clone_size: once
d_call: TRBD1
v_call: TRBV7-2
j_call: TRBJ1-5
cdr3_length: 16

cdr3_nt: TGTGCCAGCTCACCCGCGGGCCGGGGGGCTGGAAACACCATATATTTT
cdr3_aa: CASSPAGRGAGNTIYF
clone_size: medium-sized
d_call: NA
v_call: TRBV18
j_call: TRBJ1-3
cdr3_length: 16

cdr3_nt: TGTGCCACCTTTGACAGGGGCGTCGCTGGAAACACCATATATTTT
cdr3_aa: CATFDRGVAGNTIYF
clone_size: NA
d_call: TRBD1
v_call: TRBV28
j_call: TRBJ1-3
cdr3_length: 15

cdr3_nt: TGTGCCAGCAGCCGGACAGCTAACTATGGCTACACCTTC
cdr3_aa: CASSRTANYGYTF
clone_size: few
d_call: NA
v_call: TRBV6-5
j_call: TRBJ1-2
cdr3_length: 13

cdr3_nt: TGTGCCAGCAGCTTACCCTCACTAGCGGGGGATACCGAGCAGTTCTTC
cdr3_aa: CASSLPSLAGDTEQFF
clone_size: once
d_call: TRBD2
v_call: TRBV7-6
j_call: TRBJ2-1
cdr3_length: 16

cdr3_nt: TGCGCCAGCAGCCAAGTTCCGGGATGGTATGGCTACACCTTC
cdr3_aa: CASSQVPGWYGYTF
clone_size: NA
d_call: NA
v_call: TRBV4-3
j_call: TRBJ1-2
cdr3_length: 14

cdr3_nt: TGTGCCAGTTCTAAGGGGGAGAGGAGCACTGAAGCTTTCTTT
cdr3_aa: CASSKGERSTEAFF
clone_size: NA
d_call: NA
v_call: TRBV19
j_call: TRBJ1-1
cdr3_length: 14

cdr3_nt: TGTGCCAGTAGTAAAAAAGGGGGAAGCACAGATACGCAGTATTTT
cdr3_aa: CASSKKGGSTDTQYF
clone_size: NA
d_call: NA
v_call: TRBV19
j_call: TRBJ2-3
cdr3_length: 15

cdr3_nt: TGTGCCACCACCCCTCCTAGCGGGAGAACAGATACGCAGTATTTT
cdr3_aa: CATTPPSGRTDTQYF
clone_size: NA
d_call: TRBD2
v_call: TRBV7-2
j_call: TRBJ2-3
cdr3_length: 15

cdr3_nt: TGTGCCAGCATGACAGGGGGAACCTACGAGCAGTACTTC
cdr3_aa: CASMTGGTYEQYF
clone_size: NA
d_call: TRBD1
v_call: TRBV6-5
j_call: TRBJ2-7
cdr3_length: 13

cdr3_nt: TGTGCCAGCAGAGAATACAGGGGTGGAACCGGGGAGCTGTTTTTT
cdr3_aa: CASREYRGGTGELFF
clone_size: NA
d_call: TRBD1
v_call: TRBV5-4
j_call: TRBJ2-2
cdr3_length: 15

cdr3_nt: TGTGCCAGCAGCAAAGGACAGGGGAATACAAATCAGCCCCAGCATTTT
cdr3_aa: CASSKGQGNTNQPQHF
clone_size: NA
d_call: NA
v_call: TRBV21-1
j_call: TRBJ1-5
cdr3_length: 16